The source of this TCR beta chain is a study of T-cell reconstitution after alpha-beta-depleted transplantation in children. Unique molecular identifiers were used to barcode this TCRbeta library. TCRdb recomputed calls from the PCR reads with MiXCR, one row per CDR3 protein. The sample shows some 830,000 distinct CDR3 sequences, roughly 15% of them seen only once. This CDR3 comprises 15 residues. Germline CDR1 is MNHEY and CDR2 is SMNVEV (reference sequence). With 5 bases clipped from V and 6 bases from J, the junction kept 8 bases outside the gene matches. This clonotype was seen a few times. Its antigen is unidentified. Study-wide findings and caveats: Reports say that about two months after transplant, the alpha-beta T cells came out of several hundred graft clones that had expanded. Once a year had passed after transplant, T-cell counts and diversity came mostly from newly produced T cells. Several patients had high TCRbeta diversity at day 60; it came from surviving recipient T cells and thymic progenitors.

This chain links TRBV27 with TRBJ2-7; TRBD2 aligns across 12 bases. This specimen was PBMCs, mostly from graft donor cells, taken 360 days after TCRalphabeta/CD19-depleted stem cell transplant. The TCR was taken from a male patient between 5 and 17 years old who had a stem cell transplant for acute lymphoblastic leukemia, so the T cells may come from the graft donor. CDR3 nucleotide sequence: TGTGCCAGCAGTCCCCAAGGACTAGCGGGATTCGAGCAGTACTTC. This sequence encodes CASSPQGLAGFEQYF.